These T cell receptor beta chains were read from a single sample in a study of OX40 agonist ivuxolimab in advanced cancers. Generated by immunoSEQ multiplex PCR, the TCRdb table keeps only in-frame clones and is missing some. This sample carries roughly 46,000 clones, around nine tenths of them seen once, and the ten largest clones take around 0.64%. Source: CD4+ or CD8+ T cells sorted from blood, taken in a trial of the OX40 agonist ivuxolimab. These receptors originate from an adult with an advanced solid tumor such as melanoma, head and neck, liver or kidney cancer. Each CDR3 is given with its conserved first and last residue.

14	TRBV6-9	TRBJ2-7	CASGRTYNGYEQYF
13	TRBV2	TRBJ2-7	CASSDWGGNEQYF
15	TRBV6-6	TRBJ1-5	CASSVRDKSNQPQHF
16	TRBV5-1	TRBJ2-7	CASSPGRDSFSYEQYF
18	TRBV4-2	TRBJ2-3	CASSQEVRLAGATDTQYF
15	TRBV7-9	TRBJ2-1	CASSLGTSEYNEQFF
16	TRBV6-1	TRBJ2-4	CASSEAIAGVKNIQYF
14	TRBV2	TRBJ2-1	CASSESQVKDEQFF
15	TRBV5-4	TRBJ2-5	CASSLALGAGETQYF
14	TRBV5-4	TRBJ2-5	CASSAQGLRETQYF
16	TRBV28	TRBJ2-1	CASSPPWGPHYNEQFF
14	TRBV18	TRBJ2-7	CASSVGLAVYEQYF
16	TRBV5-4	TRBJ2-7	CASSPRGGQASYEQYF
16	TRBV19	TRBJ2-1	CASSNLAGDTYNEQFF
17	TRBV7-3	TRBJ2-7	CASSLTGTSGGSYEQYF
16	TRBV5-1	TRBJ2-1	CASSLGIAGGDNEQFF
14	TRBV19	TRBJ2-3	CASSISWRTDTQYF
16	TRBV5-1	TRBJ2-3	CASSFYGLHGADTQYF
14	TRBV7-3	TRBJ2-2	CASSTSGSGGELFF
13	TRBV5-4	TRBJ2-7	CASSLDPEYEQYF
14	TRBV5-4	TRBJ1-2	CASSLPWTNYGYTF
16	TRBV7-9	TRBJ2-7	CASSPFTGTESYEQYF
12	TRBV30	TRBJ2-7	CAWSVAPTRQYF
18	TRBV5-3	TRBJ2-2	CARSKPLLQSSDTGELFF
14	TRBV6-5	TRBJ2-7	CASSYPGQGAHQYF
15	TRBV11-3	TRBJ2-2	CASSRNLARGGELFF
14	TRBV10-3	TRBJ1-5	CAIRGTGEDQPQHF
15	TRBV6-5	TRBJ2-5	CASSYRGALQETQYF
16	TRBV18	TRBJ1-4	CASSLFPLSGNEKLFF